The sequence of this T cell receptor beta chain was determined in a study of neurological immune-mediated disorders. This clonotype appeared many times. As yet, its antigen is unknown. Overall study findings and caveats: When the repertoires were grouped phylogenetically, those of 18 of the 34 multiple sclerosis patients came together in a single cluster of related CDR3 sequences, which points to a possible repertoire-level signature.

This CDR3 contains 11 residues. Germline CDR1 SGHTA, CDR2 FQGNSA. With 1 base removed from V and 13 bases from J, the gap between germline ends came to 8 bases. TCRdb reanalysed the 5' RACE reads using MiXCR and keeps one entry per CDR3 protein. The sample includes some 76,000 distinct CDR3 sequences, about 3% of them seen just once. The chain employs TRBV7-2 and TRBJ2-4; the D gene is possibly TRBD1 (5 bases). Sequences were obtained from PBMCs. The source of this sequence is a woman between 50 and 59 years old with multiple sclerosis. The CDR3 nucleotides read TGTGCCAGCAGCTTAGTGGGGCTACAGTACTTC. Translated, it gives CASSLVGLQYF.